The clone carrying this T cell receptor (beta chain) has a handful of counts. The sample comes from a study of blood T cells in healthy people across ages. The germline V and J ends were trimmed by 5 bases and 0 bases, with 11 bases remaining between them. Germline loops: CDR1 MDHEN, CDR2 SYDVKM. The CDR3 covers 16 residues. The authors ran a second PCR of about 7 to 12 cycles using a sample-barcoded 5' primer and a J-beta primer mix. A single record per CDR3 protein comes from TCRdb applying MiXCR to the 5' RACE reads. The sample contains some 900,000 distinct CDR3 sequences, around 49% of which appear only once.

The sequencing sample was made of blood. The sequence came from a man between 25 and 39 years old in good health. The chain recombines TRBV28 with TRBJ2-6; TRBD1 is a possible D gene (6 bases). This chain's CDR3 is CASSTTGFSGANVLTF. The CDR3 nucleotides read TGTGCCAGCAGTACTACAGGGTTCTCTGGGGCCAACGTCCTGACTTTC.